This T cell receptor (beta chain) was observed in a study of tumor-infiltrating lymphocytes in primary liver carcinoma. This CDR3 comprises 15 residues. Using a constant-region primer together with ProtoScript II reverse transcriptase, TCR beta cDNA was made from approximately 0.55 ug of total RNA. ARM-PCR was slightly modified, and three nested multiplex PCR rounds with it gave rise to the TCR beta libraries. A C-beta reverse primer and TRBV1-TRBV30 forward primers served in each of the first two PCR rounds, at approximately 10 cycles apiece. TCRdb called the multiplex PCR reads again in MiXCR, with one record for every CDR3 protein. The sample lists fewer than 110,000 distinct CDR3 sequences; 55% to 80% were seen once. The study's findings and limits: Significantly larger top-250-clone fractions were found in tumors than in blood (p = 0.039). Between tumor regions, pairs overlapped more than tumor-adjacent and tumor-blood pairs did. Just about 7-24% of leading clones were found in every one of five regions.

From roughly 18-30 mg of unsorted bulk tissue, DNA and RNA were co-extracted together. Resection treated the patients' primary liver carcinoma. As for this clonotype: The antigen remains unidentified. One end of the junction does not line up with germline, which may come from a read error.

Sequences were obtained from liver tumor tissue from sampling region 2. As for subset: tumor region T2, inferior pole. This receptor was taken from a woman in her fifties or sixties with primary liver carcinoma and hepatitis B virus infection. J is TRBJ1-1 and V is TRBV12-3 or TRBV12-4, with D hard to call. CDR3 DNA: TGTGTCAGCAGTCGCTCGGATAGACTGAGCACTGAAGCTTTCTTT. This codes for CVSSRSDRLSTEAFF.